Given below is one T cell receptor (beta chain) in context. The sample is drawn from a study of blood T cell repertoires in COVID-19. Background on the study: Acute and convalescent COVID-19 specimens originated in the United States, Italy and Spain. T cells, B-cell-depleted T cells, or PBMCs provided the cDNA or gDNA that served as material.

Source study methods: By means of reference gene primer amplification, nucleated cell counts were estimated. The method was immunoSEQ multiplex PCR; TCRdb's version includes in-frame clones alone and lacks a portion of them. That table furnishes V, J and clone size, whereas the DNA furnished D and trimming. The repertoire holds approximately 76,000 clones, roughly nine tenths seen once, with about 12% in the top ten. There are 12 residues in the CDR3. Trimming left V 4 bases short and J 4 bases short, with 7 bases between. The germline V gene encodes CDR1 SQVTM and CDR2 ANQGSEA. Sample: peripheral blood. This TCR was sampled from an older woman with acute or convalescent COVID-19. The genes are TRBV29-1 and TRBJ1-4; D remains unclear. CDR3 region: CSVAELNEKLFF. The CDR3 region has the DNA TGCAGCGTTGCTGAACTTAATGAAAAACTGTTTTTT.